This T cell receptor (beta chain) was sequenced during a study of lymphopenia after photon versus proton radiotherapy. General study findings and limits: Under photons, naive T cells and diversity fell while effector/memory populations rose. After the lymphocyte nadir, photon-treated repertoires showed oligoclonal expansion, especially of CD8+ Temra cells.

About this clone itself: Its antigen is not identified.

CDR1 is MDHEN, CDR2 SYDVKM, per germline. The CDR3 contains 18 residues. The ends were cut back, 2 bases at V and 3 bases at J, with 21 bases in the middle. The protocol was immunoSEQ multiplex PCR, while the TCRdb copy is restricted to in-frame clones and leaves out a portion. The data contain tens of thousands of clones, approximately 84% of them singletons. This clonotype was sampled from a man between 60 and 75 years old with pancreatic cancer. The V gene is TRBV28, the J gene TRBJ2-3; the D gene is possibly TRBD1 (5 bases). The sequenced sample was peripheral blood, obtained from a patient treated with proton-based radiotherapy. This CDR3 is CASSLAPRQGSRTDTQYF. The CDR3 DNA reads as TGTGCCAGCAGTTTAGCCCCTCGCCAGGGAAGTAGAACAGATACGCAGTATTTT.